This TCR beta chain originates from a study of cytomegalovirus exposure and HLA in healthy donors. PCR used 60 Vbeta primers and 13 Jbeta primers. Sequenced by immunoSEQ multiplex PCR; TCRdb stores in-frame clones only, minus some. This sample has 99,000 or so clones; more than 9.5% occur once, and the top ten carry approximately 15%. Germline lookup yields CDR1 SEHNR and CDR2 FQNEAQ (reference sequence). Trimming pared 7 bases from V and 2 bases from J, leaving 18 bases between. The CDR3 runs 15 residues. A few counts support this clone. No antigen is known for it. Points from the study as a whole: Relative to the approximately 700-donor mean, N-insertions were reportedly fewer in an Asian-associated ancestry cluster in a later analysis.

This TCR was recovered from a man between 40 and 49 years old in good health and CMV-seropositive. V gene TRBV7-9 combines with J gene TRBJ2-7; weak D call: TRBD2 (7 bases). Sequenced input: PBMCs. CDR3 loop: CASTKGGRGTYEQYF. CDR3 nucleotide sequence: TGTGCCAGCACGAAGGGGGGGCGGGGGACCTACGAGCAGTACTTC.